This T cell receptor beta chain comes out of a study of shared clonotypes between healthy human individuals. Study at large: With ages of 18 to 49, the donors were two women and a few men.

This clone was counted a few times. Its antigen is still unknown. Assay: immunoSEQ multiplex PCR; the TCRdb copy retains only in-frame clones and omits some. The sample has about 2.3 million clones; approximately 90% are singletons. Notes on the study in general: When naive CD4 clonotypes were compared across a few donors, around 5% were shared. Among donors, sharing of clonotypes was expected to be affected by sequencing depth.

Donors, without exception, were Caucasian adults residing in Nashville, Tennessee. The V end was cut by 5 bases, the J end by 2 bases, with 15 bases between. Looked up from germline, CDR1 is MNHEY and CDR2 is SMNVEV (reference sequence). The CDR3 consists of 15 residues. What was sequenced was naive CD4+ T cells from PBMCs. Subset given: CD45RA+ positively selected. The source is a man younger than 30 in good health. Some clones in this sample may be carry-over from other donors' samples. This chain joins TRBV27 and TRBJ1-2, with unresolved D. The CDR3 sequence is CASSPLGLGNYGYTF. The DNA of the CDR3 is TGTGCCAGCAGTCCCCTAGGGCTAGGGAACTATGGCTACACCTTC.